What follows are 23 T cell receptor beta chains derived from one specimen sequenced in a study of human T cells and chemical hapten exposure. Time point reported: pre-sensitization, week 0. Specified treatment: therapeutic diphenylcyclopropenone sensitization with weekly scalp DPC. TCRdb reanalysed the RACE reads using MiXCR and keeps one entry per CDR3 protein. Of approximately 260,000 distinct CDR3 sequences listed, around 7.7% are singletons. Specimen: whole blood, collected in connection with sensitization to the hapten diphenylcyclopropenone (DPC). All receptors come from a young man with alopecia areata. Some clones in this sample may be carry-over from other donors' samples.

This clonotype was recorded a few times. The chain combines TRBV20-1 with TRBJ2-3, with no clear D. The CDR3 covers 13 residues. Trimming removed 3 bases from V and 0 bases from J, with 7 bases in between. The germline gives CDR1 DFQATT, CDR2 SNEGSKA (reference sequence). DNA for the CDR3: TGCAGTGCTAGTATCGACAGCACAGATACGCAGTATTTT. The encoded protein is CSASIDSTDTQYF.

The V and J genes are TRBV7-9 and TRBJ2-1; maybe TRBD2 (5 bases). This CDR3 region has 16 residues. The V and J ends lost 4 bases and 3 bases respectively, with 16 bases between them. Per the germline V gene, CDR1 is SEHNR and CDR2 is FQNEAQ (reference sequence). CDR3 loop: CASSSNARAGYNEQFF. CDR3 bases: TGTGCCAGCAGCTCGAACGCGAGGGCAGGCTACAATGAGCAGTTCTTC.

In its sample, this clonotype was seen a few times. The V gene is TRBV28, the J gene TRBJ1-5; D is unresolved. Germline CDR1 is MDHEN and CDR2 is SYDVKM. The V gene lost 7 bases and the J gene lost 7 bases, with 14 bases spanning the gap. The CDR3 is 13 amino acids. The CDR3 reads CASTPLQGQPQHF. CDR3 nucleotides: TGTGCCAGCACACCCCTCCAAGGGCAGCCCCAGCATTTT.

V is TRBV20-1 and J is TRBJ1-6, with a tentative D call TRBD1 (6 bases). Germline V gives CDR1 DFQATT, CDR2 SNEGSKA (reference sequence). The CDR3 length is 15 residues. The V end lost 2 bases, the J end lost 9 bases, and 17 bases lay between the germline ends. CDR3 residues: CSARPNREFSSPLHF. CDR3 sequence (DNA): TGCAGTGCTAGACCGAACAGGGAATTCAGTTCACCCCTCCACTTT.

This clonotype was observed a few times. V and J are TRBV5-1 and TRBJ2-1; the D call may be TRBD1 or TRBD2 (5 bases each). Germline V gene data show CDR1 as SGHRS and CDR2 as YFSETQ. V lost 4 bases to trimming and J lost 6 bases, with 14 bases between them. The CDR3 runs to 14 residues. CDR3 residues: CASSTQGTLNEQFF. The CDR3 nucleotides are TGCGCCAGCAGCACTCAAGGGACCCTCAATGAGCAGTTCTTC.

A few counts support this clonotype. In DNA form, the CDR3 reads TGCGCCAGCAGCCAAGGAACAAACACAGATACGCAGTATTTT. Translating gives CASSQGTNTDTQYF. The V and J genes are TRBV4-3 and TRBJ2-3; D not resolved. CDR1 and CDR2 from the germline V gene are LGHNA and YSLEER. With 1 base removed from V and 2 bases from J, the gap between germline ends came to 7 bases. This CDR3 is built from 14 residues.

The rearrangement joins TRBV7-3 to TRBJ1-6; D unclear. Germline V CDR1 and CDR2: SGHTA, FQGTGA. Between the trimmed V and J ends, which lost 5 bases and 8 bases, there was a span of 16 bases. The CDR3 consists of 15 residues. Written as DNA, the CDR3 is TGTGCCAGCAGCCGTACAGAGTTAGCCTATTCACCCCTCCACTTT. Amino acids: CASSRTELAYSPLHF.

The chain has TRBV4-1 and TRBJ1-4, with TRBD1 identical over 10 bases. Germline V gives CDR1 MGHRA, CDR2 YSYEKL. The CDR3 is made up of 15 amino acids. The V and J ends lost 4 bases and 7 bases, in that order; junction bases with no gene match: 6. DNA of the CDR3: TGCGCCAGCAGCCCGGGGGACAGGGGAATTGAAAAACTGTTTTTT. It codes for CASSPGDRGIEKLFF.

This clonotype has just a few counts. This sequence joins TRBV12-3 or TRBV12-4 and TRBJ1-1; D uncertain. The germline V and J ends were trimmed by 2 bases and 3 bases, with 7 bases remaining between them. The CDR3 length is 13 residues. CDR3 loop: CASSLMADTEAFF. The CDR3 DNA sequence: TGTGCCAGCAGTTTAATGGCAGACACTGAAGCTTTCTTT.

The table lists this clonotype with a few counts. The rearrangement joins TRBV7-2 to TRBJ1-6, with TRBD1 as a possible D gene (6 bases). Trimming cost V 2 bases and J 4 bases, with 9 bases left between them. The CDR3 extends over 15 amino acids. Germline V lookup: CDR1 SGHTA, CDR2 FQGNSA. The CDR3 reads CASSLKGGYNSPLHF. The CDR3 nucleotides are TGTGCCAGCAGCTTAAAAGGGGGTTATAATTCACCCCTCCACTTT.

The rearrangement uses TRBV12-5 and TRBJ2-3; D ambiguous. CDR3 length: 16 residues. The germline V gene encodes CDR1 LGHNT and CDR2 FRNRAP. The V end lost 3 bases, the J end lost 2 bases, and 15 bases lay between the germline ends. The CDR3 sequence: CASGLHKGLPTDTQYF. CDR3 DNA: TGTGCTAGTGGTTTACACAAAGGGTTACCCACAGATACGCAGTATTTT.

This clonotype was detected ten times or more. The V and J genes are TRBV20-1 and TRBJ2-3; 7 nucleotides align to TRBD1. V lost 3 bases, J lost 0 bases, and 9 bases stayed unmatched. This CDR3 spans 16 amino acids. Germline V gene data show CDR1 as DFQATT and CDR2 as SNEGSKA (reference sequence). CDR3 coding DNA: TGCAGTGCTAGCCGGGACAGAGCCCCTAGCACAGATACGCAGTATTTT. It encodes CSASRDRAPSTDTQYF.

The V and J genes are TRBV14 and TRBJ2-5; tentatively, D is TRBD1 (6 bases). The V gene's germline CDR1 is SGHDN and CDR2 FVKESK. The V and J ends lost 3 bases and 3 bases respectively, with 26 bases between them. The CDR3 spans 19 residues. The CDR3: CASSHVGTLLERLKETQYF. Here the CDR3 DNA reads TGTGCCAGCAGCCATGTAGGGACACTCCTAGAACGCTTGAAAGAGACCCAGTACTTC.

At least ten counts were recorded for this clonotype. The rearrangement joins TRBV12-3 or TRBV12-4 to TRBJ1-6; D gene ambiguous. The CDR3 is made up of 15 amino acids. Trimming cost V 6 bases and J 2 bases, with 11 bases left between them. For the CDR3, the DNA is TGTGCCAGCAGCCCTCGGGTCCCCTATAATTCACCCCTCCACTTT. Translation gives CASSPRVPYNSPLHF.

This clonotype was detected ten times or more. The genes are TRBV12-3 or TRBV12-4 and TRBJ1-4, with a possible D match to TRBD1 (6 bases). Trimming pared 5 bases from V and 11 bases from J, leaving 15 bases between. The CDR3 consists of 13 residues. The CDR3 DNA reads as TGTGCCAGCAGTACCCACCAGGGGAAGAAACTGTTTTTT. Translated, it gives CASSTHQGKKLFF.

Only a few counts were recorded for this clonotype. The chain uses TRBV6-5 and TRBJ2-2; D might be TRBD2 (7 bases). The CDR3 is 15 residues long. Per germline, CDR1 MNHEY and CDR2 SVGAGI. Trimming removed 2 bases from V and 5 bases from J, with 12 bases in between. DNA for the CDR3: TGTGCCAGCAGTTACGACGGGGGGCGAACCGGGGAGCTGTTTTTT. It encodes CASSYDGGRTGELFF.

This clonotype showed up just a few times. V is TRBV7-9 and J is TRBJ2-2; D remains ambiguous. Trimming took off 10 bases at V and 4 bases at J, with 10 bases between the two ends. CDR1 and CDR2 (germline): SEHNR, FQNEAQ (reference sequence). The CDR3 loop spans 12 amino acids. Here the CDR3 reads CATADRTGELFF. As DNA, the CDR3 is TGTGCCACGGCAGACCGCACCGGGGAGCTGTTTTTT.

Here the CDR3 reads CASSLDSDNYGYTF. The CDR3, as DNA: TGCGCCAGCAGCTTGGATAGTGATAACTATGGCTACACCTTC. The chain combines TRBV5-1 with TRBJ1-2, with D uncertain. In germline, CDR1 is SGHRS, CDR2 YFSETQ. Trimming left V 0 bases short and J 1 base short, with 7 bases between. The CDR3 has 14 amino acids.

DNA of the CDR3: TGCAGTGCTCACCCCGAGCAGCCCCAGCATTTT. This gives the protein CSAHPEQPQHF. The rearrangement links TRBV20-1 to TRBJ1-5; D not certain. CDR1 is DFQATT and CDR2 is SNEGSKA in the germline V gene (reference sequence). The CDR3 consists of 11 residues. Trimming removed 5 bases from V and 7 bases from J, with 9 bases in between.

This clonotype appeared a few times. CDR3 DNA: TGTGCCAGCAGCCAAGATCGCATTGCCAAAAACATTCAGTACTTC. It encodes CASSQDRIAKNIQYF. V and J are TRBV3-1 and TRBJ2-4; D not certain. The CDR3 is made up of 15 amino acids. The germline V gene encodes CDR1 LGHDT and CDR2 YNNKEL (reference sequence). V lost 0 bases, J lost 1 base, and 7 bases lay in between.

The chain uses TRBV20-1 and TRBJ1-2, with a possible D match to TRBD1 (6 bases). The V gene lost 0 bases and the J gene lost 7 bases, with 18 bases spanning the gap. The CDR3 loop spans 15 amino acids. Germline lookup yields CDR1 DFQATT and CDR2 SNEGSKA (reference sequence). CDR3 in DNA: TGCAGTGCTAGAGATTCCGTTGTGGGGGCGAGTGGCTACACCTTC. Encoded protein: CSARDSVVGASGYTF.

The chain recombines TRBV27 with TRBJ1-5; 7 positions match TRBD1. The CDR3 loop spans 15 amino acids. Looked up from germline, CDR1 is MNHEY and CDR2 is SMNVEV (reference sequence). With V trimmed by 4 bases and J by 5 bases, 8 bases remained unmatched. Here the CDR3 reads CASSSNRGGDQPQHF. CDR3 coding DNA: TGTGCCAGCAGTTCCAACAGGGGAGGGGATCAGCCCCAGCATTTT.

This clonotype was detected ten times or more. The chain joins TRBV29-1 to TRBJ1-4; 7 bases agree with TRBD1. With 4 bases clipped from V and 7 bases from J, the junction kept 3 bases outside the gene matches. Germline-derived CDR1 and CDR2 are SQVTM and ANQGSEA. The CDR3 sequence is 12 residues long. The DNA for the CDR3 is TGCAGCGTTGGACAGGGCGGTGAAAAACTGTTTTTT. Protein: CSVGQGGEKLFF.